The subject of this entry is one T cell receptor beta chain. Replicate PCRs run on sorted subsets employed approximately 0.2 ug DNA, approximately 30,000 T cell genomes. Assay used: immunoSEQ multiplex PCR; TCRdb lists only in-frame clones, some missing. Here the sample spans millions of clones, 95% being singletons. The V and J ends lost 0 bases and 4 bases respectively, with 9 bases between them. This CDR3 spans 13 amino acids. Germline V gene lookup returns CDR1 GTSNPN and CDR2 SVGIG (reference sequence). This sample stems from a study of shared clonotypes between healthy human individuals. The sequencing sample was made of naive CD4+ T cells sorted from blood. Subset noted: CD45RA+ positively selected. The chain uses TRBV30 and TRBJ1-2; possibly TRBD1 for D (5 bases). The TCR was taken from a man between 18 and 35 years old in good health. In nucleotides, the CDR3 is TGTGCCTGGAGTGTATCAGGGACCTATGGCTACACCTTC. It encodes CAWSVSGTYGYTF.